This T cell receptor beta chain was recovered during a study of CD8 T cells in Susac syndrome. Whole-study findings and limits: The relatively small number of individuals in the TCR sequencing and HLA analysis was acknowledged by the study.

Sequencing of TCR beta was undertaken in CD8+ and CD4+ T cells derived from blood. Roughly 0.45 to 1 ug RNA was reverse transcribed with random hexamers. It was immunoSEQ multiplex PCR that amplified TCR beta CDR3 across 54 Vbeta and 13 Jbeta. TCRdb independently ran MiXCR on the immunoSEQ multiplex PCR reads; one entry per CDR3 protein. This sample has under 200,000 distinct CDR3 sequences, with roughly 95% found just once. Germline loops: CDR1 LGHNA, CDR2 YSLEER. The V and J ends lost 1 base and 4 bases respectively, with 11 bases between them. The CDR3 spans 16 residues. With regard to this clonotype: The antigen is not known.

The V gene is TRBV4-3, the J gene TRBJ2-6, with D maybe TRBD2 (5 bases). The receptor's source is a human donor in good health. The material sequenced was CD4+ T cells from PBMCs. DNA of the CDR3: TGCGCCAGCAGCCAAGTAGGGCGGGCCGGGGCCAACGTCCTGACTTTC. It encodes CASSQVGRAGANVLTF.